These 25 T cell receptor beta chains were sequenced from one sample in a study of blood T cells in healthy people across ages (dated by TCRdb to 2013 to 2016). Libraries were constructed by 5' RACE. TCRdb names Illumina HiSeq 2500 as the instrument used. A second PCR of 7 to 11 cycles was performed with a sample-barcoded 5' primer and a J-beta primer mix. TCRdb reran the public reads through fastp at Q25 and MiXCR, keeping productive beta chains. Every distinct CDR3 protein forms one entry, paired with its most common genes and DNA. This sample holds roughly 800,000 distinct CDR3 sequences; around a quarter were observed only once. 9.4% of the sample is in the top ten clones. These same records also appear under a second study, on T cells of mothers and their children.

The sample was blood. The receptors were sampled from a boy aged 5 to 17 in good health.

In this sample, this clonotype turned up a few times. V and J are TRBV27 and TRBJ2-7, with D tentatively TRBD1 (5 bases). V shed 6 bases and J shed 0 bases, with 9 bases lying between them. CDR3 length: 13 residues. Germline CDR1 is MNHEY and CDR2 is SMNVEV (reference sequence). Here the CDR3 reads CASRTESSYEQYF. The CDR3 coding sequence is TGTGCCAGCAGGACAGAAAGCTCCTACGAGCAGTACTTC.

This chain joins TRBV6-2 or TRBV6-3 and TRBJ2-5; no clear D gene. The DNA end favors TRBJ2-7, so the J call may be wrong. The V gene's germline CDR1 is MNHEY and CDR2 SVGEGT. The CDR3 is made up of 15 amino acids. As DNA, the CDR3 is TGTGCCAGCAGTTCTCCGGGTCCCAAAACCTACGAGCAGTACTTC. Translating gives CASSSPGPKTYEQYF.

The CDR3 protein is CASSSPLQGTQYF. For the CDR3, the DNA is TGTGCCAGCAGCTCGCCGCTCCAGGGTACGCAGTATTTT. The chain joins TRBV11-1 to TRBJ2-3, with a tentative D call TRBD1 (5 bases). Per the germline V gene, CDR1 is SGHAT and CDR2 is FQDESV (reference sequence). Trimming removed 4 bases from V and 8 bases from J, with 13 bases in between. CDR3 size: 13 residues.

This clonotype was counted only a few times. The CDR3 protein is CASSAGIEREQYF. The CDR3 nucleotides are TGTGCCAGCTCTGCGGGGATTGAGAGGGAGCAGTACTTC. The chain links TRBV12-3 or TRBV12-4 to TRBJ2-7; D might be TRBD2 (6 bases). There are 13 residues in the CDR3. V was trimmed by 8 bases and J by 7 bases, leaving 18 bases between them.

V and J are TRBV10-3 and TRBJ2-7; TRBD1 matches at 10 bases. The assigned J gene may be wrong: the sequence end matches TRBJ2-1 better. The CDR3 extends over 15 amino acids. Germline V gene sequence: CDR1 ENHRY, CDR2 SYGVKD. CDR3 in DNA: TGTGCCATCAGTGAAGCGGGGACAGGGGACGATGAGCAGTTCTTC. As protein: CAISEAGTGDDEQFF.

This chain links TRBV7-2 with TRBJ2-5, with TRBD2 matching 10 bases. The CDR3 covers 14 residues. Germline CDR1 and CDR2: SGHTA and FQGNSA. V dropped 6 bases and J dropped 3; count of bases not matched to a gene: 4. For the CDR3, the DNA is TGTGCCAGCAGAATAGCGGGAGGTAAAGAGACCCAGTACTTC. This codes for CASRIAGGKETQYF.

This clonotype came up a few times. The genes are TRBV7-3 and TRBJ1-1; D is ambiguous. From germline, CDR1 is SGHTA and CDR2 FQGTGA. The length of the CDR3 is 13 residues. The V and J ends lost 5 bases and 5 bases respectively, with 12 bases between them. CDR3 coding DNA: TGTGCCAGCAGCCCCTTCGGCATTACTGAAGCTTTCTTT. This codes for CASSPFGITEAFF.

The gene calls are TRBV7-9 and TRBJ1-2; TRBD1 agrees at 10 bases. J was trimmed by 2 bases and V by 5 bases; bases with no gene match: 2. Germline V CDR1 and CDR2: SEHNR, FQNEAQ (reference sequence). CDR3 size: 14 residues. The CDR3 DNA is TGTGCCAGCAGCAAGGGACAGGGGAACTATGGCTACACCTTC. It is translated as CASSKGQGNYGYTF.

The chain has TRBV6-6 and TRBJ1-4; D remains ambiguous. The V end was cut by 2 bases, the J end by 3 bases, with 13 bases between. The germline CDR1 and CDR2 sequences are MNHNY and SVGAGI (reference sequence). This CDR3 has 16 amino acids. CDR3 protein: CASSYGPGVANEKLFF. The CDR3 bases are TGTGCCAGCAGTTACGGCCCGGGAGTGGCTAATGAAAAACTGTTTTTT.

The V call is TRBV5-1, the J call TRBJ1-6; unclear D gene. Germline assignment: CDR1 SGHRS and CDR2 YFSETQ. The CDR3 loop spans 14 amino acids. Trimming took 2 bases from V and 8 from J, leaving 11 bases between them. CDR3 in amino acids: CASSLGTRDSPLHF. As DNA, the CDR3 is TGCGCCAGCAGCTTAGGAACGCGGGATTCACCCCTCCACTTT.

This clonotype has just a few counts. The chain is built from TRBV18 and TRBJ1-4; D not certain. The germline V and J ends were trimmed by 6 bases and 6 bases, with 20 bases remaining between them. This CDR3 comprises 16 residues. The germline CDR1 and CDR2 sequences are KGHSH and LQKENI. Here the CDR3 reads CASSPSYMVGDEKLFF. As DNA, the CDR3 is TGTGCCAGCTCGCCATCCTACATGGTGGGAGATGAAAAACTGTTTTTT.

This clonotype was seen a few times. This chain links TRBV6-6 with TRBJ2-5, with a possible D match to TRBD2 (6 bases). The V gene lost 0 bases and the J gene lost 1 base, with 12 bases spanning the gap. The CDR3 runs to 16 residues. CDR1 is MNHNY and CDR2 is SVGAGI in the germline V gene (reference sequence). CDR3 loop: CASSYSSGGPQETQYF. The CDR3 coding sequence is TGTGCCAGCAGTTACTCATCCGGGGGACCCCAAGAGACCCAGTACTTC.

This clonotype was seen just once. V and J are TRBV7-9 and TRBJ1-2; D is uncertain. Trimming left V 4 bases short and J 4 bases short, with 13 bases between. Germline V gives CDR1 SEHNR, CDR2 FQNEAQ (reference sequence). The CDR3 has 14 amino acids. The CDR3 region has the DNA TGTGCCAGCAGCTCCGGCCAATGGAGCTATGGCTACACCTTC. Translating gives CASSSGQWSYGYTF.

This clonotype was observed a few times. DNA for the CDR3: TGCAGTGCCCAGGGACTAGCGGCGGATACGCAGTATTTT. Its protein product is CSAQGLAADTQYF. The chain combines TRBV20-1 with TRBJ2-3; 11 positions agree with TRBD2. CDR3 length: 13 amino acids. CDR1 and CDR2 from the germline V gene are DFQATT and SNEGSKA (reference sequence). With 6 bases clipped from V and 6 bases from J, the junction kept 5 bases outside the gene matches.

This clonotype was found a few times. CDR3 loop: CSVGQADQPQHF. CDR3 nucleotide sequence: TGCAGCGTTGGACAGGCCGATCAGCCCCAGCATTTT. The V and J genes are TRBV29-1 and TRBJ1-5; tentatively, D is TRBD1 (6 bases). Germline V CDR1 and CDR2: SQVTM, ANQGSEA. This CDR3 comprises 12 residues. The V end lost 4 bases, the J end lost 5 bases, and 9 bases lay between the germline ends.

This clonotype was detected only a few times. The rearrangement uses TRBV6-6 and TRBJ1-1; D unclear. V lost 9 bases and J lost 0, with 14 bases in between. Per germline, CDR1 MNHNY and CDR2 SVGAGI (reference sequence). This CDR3 is built from 14 residues. In DNA, the CDR3 is TGTGCCAGTAAGTGGACGGAATTGAACACTGAAGCTTTCTTT. Translated, it gives CASKWTELNTEAFF.

A few counts support this clonotype. This chain joins TRBV15 and TRBJ1-1; 9 bases fit TRBD1. V lost 1 base and J lost 10; bases outside the gene matches: 1. Germline loops: CDR1 LNHNV, CDR2 YYDKDF (reference sequence). The length of the CDR3 is 12 residues. CDR3 sequence (DNA): TGTGCCACCAGCAGAGGGACAGGGGTAGCTTTCTTT. Amino acids: CATSRGTGVAFF.

As to this clonotype: One end of the junction fails to match germline, which may point to a read error. J is TRBJ1-1 and V is TRBV5-8; unclear D gene. Germline V gives CDR1 SGHTS, CDR2 YDEGEE. The CDR3 contains 16 residues. The chain's CDR3 is CASSSSETGMNTEALF. DNA for the CDR3: TGTGCCAGCAGCTCCTCCGAGACCGGGATGAACACTGAAGCTCTCTTT.

This clonotype was seen more than once but under ten times. The chain uses TRBV3-1 and TRBJ2-5; D call uncertain. The J call may be wrong; the DNA end is better matched by TRBJ2-1. CDR3 length: 16 residues. Germline V lookup: CDR1 LGHDT, CDR2 YNNKEL (reference sequence). CDR3 sequence (DNA): TGTGCCAGCAGCCAGGGTAGATTACTGGGCTACAATGAGCAGTTCTTC. It translates to CASSQGRLLGYNEQFF.

This clonotype showed up just once. This sequence joins TRBV2 and TRBJ2-3, with TRBD1 matching 7 bases. Germline V gives CDR1 SNHLY, CDR2 FYNNEI. The V and J ends lost 8 bases and 4 bases, in that order; junction bases with no gene match: 9. The CDR3 runs to 14 residues. CDR3 residues: CASGTVGSADTQYF. CDR3 DNA: TGTGCCAGCGGGACAGTGGGCTCCGCAGATACGCAGTATTTT.

The chain employs TRBV10-3 and TRBJ2-7; TRBD1 matches at 9 bases. CDR1 and CDR2 from the germline V gene are ENHRY and SYGVKD. CDR3 size: 14 residues. Trimming removed 4 bases from V and 1 base from J; junction bases left unmatched: 2. The CDR3 bases are TGTGCCATCAGTGGACAGGGGGAATCCTACGAGCAGTACTTC. Its protein product is CAISGQGESYEQYF.

The genes are TRBV7-9 and TRBJ1-1; possibly TRBD1 for D (5 bases). V shed 10 bases and J shed 1 base, with 10 bases lying between them. CDR3 length: 12 residues. Looked up from germline, CDR1 is SEHNR and CDR2 is FQNEAQ (reference sequence). The chain's CDR3 is CATGHSNTEAFF. The CDR3 DNA is TGTGCCACCGGACACTCGAACACTGAAGCTTTCTTT.

The rearrangement links TRBV6-5 to TRBJ2-5, with D maybe TRBD1 (6 bases). The CDR3 loop spans 14 amino acids. Germline values: CDR1 MNHEY, CDR2 SVGAGI. Trimming shortened V by 5 bases and J by 4 bases, and 14 bases separated the two germline ends. The CDR3 reads CASSGQGWGETQYF. The CDR3 coding sequence is TGTGCCAGCAGTGGCCAGGGGTGGGGAGAGACCCAGTACTTC.

This clonotype has more than one count but fewer than ten. The rearrangement joins TRBV5-1 to TRBJ2-7, with 9 bases matching TRBD1. CDR1 is SGHRS and CDR2 is YFSETQ in the germline V gene. Trimming removed 0 bases from V and 5 bases from J; junction bases left unmatched: 9. This CDR3 comprises 16 residues. CDR3 region: CASSLGVGQGSHEQYF. CDR3 nucleotides: TGCGCCAGCAGCTTGGGTGTGGGACAGGGATCCCACGAGCAGTACTTC. The complete variable domain, with remaining parts taken from reference TRBV5-1 and TRBJ2-7, reads KAGVTQTPRYLIKTRGQQVTLSCSPISGHRSVSWYQQTPGQGLQFLFEYFSETQRNKGNFPGRFSGRQFSNSRSEMNVSTLELGDSALYLCASSLGVGQGSHEQYFGPGTRLTVT.

This clonotype was seen a handful of times. The rearrangement joins TRBV9 to TRBJ2-7; D is perhaps TRBD2 (6 bases). Looked up from germline, CDR1 is SGDLS and CDR2 is YYNGEE. Trimming pared 2 bases from V and 5 bases from J, leaving 17 bases between. This CDR3 comprises 15 residues. For the CDR3, the DNA is TGTGCCAGCAGCGTCGTCGGGGGAGAAGGTCACGAGCAGTACTTC. It is translated as CASSVVGGEGHEQYF.